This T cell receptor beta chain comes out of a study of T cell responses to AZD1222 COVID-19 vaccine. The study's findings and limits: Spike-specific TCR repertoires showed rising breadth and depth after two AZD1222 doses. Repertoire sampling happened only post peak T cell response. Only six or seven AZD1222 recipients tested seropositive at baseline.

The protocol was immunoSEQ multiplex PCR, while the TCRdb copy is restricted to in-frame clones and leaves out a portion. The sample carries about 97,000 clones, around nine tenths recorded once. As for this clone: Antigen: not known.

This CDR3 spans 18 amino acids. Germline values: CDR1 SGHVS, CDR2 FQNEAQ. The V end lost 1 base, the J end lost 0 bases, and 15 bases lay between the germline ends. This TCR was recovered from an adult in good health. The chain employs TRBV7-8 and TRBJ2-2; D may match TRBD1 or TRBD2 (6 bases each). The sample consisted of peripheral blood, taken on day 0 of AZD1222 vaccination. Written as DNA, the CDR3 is TGTGCCAGCAGCTTAGGGAGGGGGTCTGCGGCGAACACCGGGGAGCTGTTTTTT. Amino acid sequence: CASSLGRGSAANTGELFF.